One T cell receptor (beta chain) is described in this entry. The sample is drawn from a study of T cell changes during pregnancy in multiple sclerosis. TCRdb keeps only in-frame clones here, not all; method: immunoSEQ multiplex PCR. The table shows roughly 100,000 clones, with under 95% occurring only once. Per the germline V gene, CDR1 is SQVTM and CDR2 is ANQGSEA. The CDR3 covers 14 residues. V shed 4 bases and J 3 bases; nucleotides not matched to a gene: 4. The sequence was obtained from a female donor with multiple sclerosis, enrolled in a pregnancy study. The gene calls are TRBV29-1 and TRBJ2-3; the match to TRBD1 covers 10 bases. The material sequenced was peripheral blood, taken after pregnancy. CDR3 sequence (DNA): TGCAGCGTTGTAAGGGACAGGGGAACAGATACGCAGTATTTT. It specifies CSVVRDRGTDTQYF.